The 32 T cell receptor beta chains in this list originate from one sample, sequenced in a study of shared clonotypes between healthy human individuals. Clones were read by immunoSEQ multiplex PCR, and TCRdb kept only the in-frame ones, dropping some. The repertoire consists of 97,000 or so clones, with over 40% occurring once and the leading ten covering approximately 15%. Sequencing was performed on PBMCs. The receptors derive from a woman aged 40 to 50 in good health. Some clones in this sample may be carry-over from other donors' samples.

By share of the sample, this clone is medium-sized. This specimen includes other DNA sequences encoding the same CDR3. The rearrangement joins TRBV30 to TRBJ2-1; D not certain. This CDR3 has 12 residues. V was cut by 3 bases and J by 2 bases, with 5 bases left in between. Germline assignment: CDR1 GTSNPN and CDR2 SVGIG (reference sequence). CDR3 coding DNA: TGTGCCTGGAGCGGCGCCTACAATGAGCAGTTCTTC. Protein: CAWSGAYNEQFF.

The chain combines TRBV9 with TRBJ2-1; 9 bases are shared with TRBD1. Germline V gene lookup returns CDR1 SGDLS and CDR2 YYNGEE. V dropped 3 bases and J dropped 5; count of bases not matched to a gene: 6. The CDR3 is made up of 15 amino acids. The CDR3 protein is CASSARDRADNEQFF. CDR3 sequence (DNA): TGTGCCAGCAGCGCTAGGGACAGGGCGGACAATGAGCAGTTCTTC.

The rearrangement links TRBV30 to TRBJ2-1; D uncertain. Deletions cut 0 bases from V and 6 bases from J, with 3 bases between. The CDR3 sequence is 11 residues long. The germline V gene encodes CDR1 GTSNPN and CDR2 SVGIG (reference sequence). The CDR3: CAWSVFNEQFF. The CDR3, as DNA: TGTGCCTGGAGTGTTTTCAATGAGCAGTTCTTC.

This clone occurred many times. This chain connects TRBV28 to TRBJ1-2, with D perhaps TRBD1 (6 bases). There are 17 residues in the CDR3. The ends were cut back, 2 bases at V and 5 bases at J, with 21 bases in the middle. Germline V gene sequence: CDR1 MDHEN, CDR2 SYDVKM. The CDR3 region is CASSLILGAEKNYGYTF. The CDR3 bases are TGTGCCAGCAGTTTAATTTTGGGGGCGGAGAAGAATTATGGCTACACCTTC.

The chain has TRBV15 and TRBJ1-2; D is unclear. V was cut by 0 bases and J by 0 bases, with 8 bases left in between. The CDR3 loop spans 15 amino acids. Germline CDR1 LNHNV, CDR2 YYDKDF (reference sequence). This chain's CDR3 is CATSRDMGSNYGYTF. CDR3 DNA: TGTGCCACCAGCAGAGATATGGGATCTAACTATGGCTACACCTTC.

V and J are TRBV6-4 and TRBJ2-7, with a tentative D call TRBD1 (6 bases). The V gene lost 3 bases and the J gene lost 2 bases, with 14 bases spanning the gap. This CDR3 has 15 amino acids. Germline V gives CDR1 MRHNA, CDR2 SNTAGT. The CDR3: CASSESVGAPYEQYF. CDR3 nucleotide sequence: TGTGCCAGCAGTGAAAGTGTGGGGGCCCCCTACGAGCAGTACTTC.

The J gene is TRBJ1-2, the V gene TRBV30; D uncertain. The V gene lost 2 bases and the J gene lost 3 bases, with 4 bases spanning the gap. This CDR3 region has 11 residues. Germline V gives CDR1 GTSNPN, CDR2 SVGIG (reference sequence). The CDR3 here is CAWSPDYGYTF. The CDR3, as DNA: TGTGCCTGGAGTCCCGACTATGGCTACACCTTC.

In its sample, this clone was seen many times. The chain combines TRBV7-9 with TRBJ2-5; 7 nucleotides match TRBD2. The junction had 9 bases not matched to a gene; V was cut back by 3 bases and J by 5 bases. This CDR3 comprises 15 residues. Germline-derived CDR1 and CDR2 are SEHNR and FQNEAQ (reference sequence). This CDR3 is CASSLRAGMVETQYF. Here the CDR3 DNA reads TGTGCCAGCAGCTTGAGAGCGGGAATGGTTGAGACCCAGTACTTC.

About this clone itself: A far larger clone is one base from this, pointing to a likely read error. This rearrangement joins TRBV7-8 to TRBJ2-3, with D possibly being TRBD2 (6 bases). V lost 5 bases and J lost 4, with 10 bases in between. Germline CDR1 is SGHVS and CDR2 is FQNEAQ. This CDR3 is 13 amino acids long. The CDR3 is CASSPSSADTQYF. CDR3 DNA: TGTGCCAGCAGCCCATCTAGCGCAGATACGCAGTATTTT.

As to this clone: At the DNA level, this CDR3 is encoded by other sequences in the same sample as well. DNA for the CDR3: TGCAGTGCTAGCGGGCAAGAGACCCAGTACTTC. Protein: CSASGQETQYF. The rearrangement links TRBV20-1 to TRBJ2-5; no definite D call. The germline V gene has CDR1 DFQATT and CDR2 SNEGSKA (reference sequence). The CDR3 has 11 residues. Trimming left V 3 bases short and J 2 bases short, with 4 bases between.

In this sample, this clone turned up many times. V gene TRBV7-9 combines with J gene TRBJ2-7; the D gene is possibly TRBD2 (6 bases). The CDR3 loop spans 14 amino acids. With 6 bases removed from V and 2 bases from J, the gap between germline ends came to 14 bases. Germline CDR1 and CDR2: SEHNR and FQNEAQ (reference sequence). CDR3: CASREAGNAYEQYF. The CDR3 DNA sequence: TGTGCCAGCAGGGAGGCGGGAAATGCCTACGAGCAGTACTTC.

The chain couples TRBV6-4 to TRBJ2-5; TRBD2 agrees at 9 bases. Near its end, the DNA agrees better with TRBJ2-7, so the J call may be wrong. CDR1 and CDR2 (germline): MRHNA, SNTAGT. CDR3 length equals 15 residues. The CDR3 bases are TGTGCCAGCAGTGCGGTATTAGCGGGAGTTGACGAGCAGTACTTC. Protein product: CASSAVLAGVDEQYF.

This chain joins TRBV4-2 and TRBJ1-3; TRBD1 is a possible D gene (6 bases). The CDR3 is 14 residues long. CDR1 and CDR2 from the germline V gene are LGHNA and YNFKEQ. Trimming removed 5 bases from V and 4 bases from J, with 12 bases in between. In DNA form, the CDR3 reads TGTGCCAGCAGCTTGAACAGGGACGGAAACACCATATATTTT. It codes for CASSLNRDGNTIYF.

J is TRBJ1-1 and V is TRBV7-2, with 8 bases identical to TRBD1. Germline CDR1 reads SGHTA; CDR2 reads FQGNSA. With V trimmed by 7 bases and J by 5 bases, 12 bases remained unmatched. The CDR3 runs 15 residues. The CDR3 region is CASNITPDRGTEAFF. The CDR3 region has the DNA TGTGCCAGCAACATAACCCCCGACAGGGGTACTGAAGCTTTCTTT.

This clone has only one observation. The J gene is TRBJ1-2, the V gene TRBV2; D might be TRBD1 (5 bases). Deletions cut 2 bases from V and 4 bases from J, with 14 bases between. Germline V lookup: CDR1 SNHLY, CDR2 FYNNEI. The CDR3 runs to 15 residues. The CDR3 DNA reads TGTGCCAGCAGTGAATCAAGGGGCGCCGGCTATGGCTACACCTTC. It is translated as CASSESRGAGYGYTF.

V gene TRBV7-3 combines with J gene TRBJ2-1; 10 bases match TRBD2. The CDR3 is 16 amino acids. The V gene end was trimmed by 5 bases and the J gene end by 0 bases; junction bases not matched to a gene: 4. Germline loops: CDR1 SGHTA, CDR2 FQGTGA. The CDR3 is CASSPSGRASYNEQFF. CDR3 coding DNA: TGTGCCAGCAGCCCAAGCGGGAGGGCCTCCTACAATGAGCAGTTCTTC.

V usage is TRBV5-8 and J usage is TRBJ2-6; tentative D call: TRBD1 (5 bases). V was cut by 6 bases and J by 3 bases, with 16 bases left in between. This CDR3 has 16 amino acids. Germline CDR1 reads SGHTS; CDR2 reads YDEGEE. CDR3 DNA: TGTGCCAGCATCCAGGCCTGGGGCTTTGGGGCCAACGTCCTGACTTTC. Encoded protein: CASIQAWGFGANVLTF.

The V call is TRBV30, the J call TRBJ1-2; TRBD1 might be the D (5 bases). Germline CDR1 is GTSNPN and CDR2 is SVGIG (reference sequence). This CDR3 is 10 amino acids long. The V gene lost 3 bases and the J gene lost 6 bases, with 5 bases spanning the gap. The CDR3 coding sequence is TGTGCCTGGAGCAGGGATGGCTACACCTTC. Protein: CAWSRDGYTF.

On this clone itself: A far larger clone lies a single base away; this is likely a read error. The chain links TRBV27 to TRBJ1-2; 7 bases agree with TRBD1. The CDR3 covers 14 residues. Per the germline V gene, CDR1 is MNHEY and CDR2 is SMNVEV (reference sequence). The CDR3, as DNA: TGTGCCAGCAAACCCCCAGGGGGTATGTATGGCCACACCTTC. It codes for CASKPPGGMYGHTF.

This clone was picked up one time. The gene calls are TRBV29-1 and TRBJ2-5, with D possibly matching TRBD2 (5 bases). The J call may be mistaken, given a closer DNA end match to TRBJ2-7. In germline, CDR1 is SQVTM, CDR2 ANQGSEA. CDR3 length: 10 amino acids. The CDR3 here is CSVMEVEQYF. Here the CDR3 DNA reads TGCAGCGTTATGGAGGTCGAGCAGTACTTC.

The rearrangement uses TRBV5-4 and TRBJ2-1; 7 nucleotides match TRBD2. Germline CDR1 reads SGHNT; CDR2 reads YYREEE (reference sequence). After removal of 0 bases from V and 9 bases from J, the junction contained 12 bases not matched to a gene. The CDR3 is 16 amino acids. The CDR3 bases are TGTGCCAGCAGCTTGGAAGGGCCGGGAGGTAGAGGTGAGCAGTTCTTC. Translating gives CASSLEGPGGRGEQFF.

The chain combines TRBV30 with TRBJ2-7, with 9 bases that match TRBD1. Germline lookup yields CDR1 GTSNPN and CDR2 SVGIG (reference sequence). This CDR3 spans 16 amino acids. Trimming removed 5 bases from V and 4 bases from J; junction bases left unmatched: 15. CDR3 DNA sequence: TGTGCCTGGGACAGCCCCGGGACAGGGAAACTTTACGAGCAGTACTTC. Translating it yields CAWDSPGTGKLYEQYF.

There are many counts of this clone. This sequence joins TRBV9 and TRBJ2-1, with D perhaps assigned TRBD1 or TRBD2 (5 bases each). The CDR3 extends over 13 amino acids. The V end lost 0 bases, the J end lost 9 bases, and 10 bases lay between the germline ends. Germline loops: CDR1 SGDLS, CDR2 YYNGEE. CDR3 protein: CASSVVVRGEQFF. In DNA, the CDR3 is TGTGCCAGCAGCGTAGTGGTGAGGGGTGAGCAGTTCTTC. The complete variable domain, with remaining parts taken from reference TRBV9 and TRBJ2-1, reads DSGVTQTPKHLITATGQRVTLRCSPRSGDLSVYWYQQSLDQGLQFLIQYYNGEERAKGNILERFSAQQFPDLHSELNLSSLELGDSALYFCASSVVVRGEQFFGPGTRLTVL.

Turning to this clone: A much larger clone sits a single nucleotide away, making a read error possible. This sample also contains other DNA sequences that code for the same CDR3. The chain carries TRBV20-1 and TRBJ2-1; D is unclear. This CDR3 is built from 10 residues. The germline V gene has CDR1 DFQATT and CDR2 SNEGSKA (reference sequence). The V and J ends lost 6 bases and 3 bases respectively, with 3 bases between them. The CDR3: CSANYNEQFF. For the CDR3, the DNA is TGCAGTGCAAACTACAATGAGCAGTTCTTC.

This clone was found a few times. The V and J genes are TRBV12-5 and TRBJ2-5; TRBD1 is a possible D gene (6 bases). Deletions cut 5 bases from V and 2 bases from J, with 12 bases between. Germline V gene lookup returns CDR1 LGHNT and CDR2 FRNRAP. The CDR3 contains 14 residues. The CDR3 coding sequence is TGTGCTAGTGGTACAGGGACCGAACAAGAGACCCAGTACTTC. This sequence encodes CASGTGTEQETQYF.

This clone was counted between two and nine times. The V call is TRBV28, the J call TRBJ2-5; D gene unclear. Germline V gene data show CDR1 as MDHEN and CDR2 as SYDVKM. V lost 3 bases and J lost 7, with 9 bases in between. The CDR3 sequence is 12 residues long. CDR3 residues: CASSLSEWTQYF. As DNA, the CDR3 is TGTGCCAGCAGTTTGTCCGAATGGACCCAGTACTTC.

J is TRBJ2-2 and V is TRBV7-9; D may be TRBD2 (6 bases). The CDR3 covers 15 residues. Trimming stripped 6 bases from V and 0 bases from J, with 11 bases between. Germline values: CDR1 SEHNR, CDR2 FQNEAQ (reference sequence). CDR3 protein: CASRAWDSNTGELFF. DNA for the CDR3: TGTGCCAGCAGGGCCTGGGACTCGAACACCGGGGAGCTGTTTTTT.

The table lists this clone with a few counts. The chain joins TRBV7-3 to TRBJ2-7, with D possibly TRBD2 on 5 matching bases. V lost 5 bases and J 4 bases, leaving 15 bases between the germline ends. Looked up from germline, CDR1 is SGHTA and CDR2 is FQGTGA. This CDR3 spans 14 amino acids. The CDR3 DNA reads TGTGCCAGCAGCCCACCCCCGCGGGCTTACGAGCAGTACTTC. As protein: CASSPPPRAYEQYF.

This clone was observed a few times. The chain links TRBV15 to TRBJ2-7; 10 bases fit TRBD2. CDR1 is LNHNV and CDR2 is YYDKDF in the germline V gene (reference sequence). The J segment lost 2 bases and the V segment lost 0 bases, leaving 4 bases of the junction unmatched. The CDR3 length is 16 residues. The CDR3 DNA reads TGTGCCACCAGCAGAGATCCCAGCGGGAGGGCCTACGAGCAGTACTTC. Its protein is CATSRDPSGRAYEQYF.

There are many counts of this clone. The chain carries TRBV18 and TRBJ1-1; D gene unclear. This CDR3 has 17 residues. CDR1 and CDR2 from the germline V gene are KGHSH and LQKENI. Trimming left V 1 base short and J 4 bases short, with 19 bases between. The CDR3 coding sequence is TGTGCCAGCTCACCACGGGTTCTTGGGGAGACGATCACTGAAGCTTTCTTT. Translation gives CASSPRVLGETITEAFF.

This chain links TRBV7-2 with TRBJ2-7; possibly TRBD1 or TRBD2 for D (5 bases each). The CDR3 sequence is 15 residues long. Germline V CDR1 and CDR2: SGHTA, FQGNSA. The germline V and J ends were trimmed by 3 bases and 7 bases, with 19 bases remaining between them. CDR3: CASSLAGTAYGEQYF. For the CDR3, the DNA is TGTGCCAGCAGCTTGGCCGGGACGGCGTATGGGGAGCAGTACTTC.

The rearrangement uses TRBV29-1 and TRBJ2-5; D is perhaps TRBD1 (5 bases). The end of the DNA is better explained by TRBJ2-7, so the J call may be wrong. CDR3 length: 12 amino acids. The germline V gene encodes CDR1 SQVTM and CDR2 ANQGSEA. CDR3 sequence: CSVRTQSYEQYF. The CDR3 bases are TGCAGCGTGCGGACACAATCCTACGAGCAGTACTTC.